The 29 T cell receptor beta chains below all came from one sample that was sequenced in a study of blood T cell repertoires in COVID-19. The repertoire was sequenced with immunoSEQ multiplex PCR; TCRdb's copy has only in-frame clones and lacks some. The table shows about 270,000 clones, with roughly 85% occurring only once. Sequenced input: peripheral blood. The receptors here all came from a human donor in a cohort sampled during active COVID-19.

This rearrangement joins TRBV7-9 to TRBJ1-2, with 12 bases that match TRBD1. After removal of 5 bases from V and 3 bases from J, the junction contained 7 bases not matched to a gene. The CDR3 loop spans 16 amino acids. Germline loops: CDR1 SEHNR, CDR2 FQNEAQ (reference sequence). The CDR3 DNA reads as TGTGCCAGCAGCGGACGCCGGGACAGGGGGCACTATGGCTACACCTTC. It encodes CASSGRRDRGHYGYTF.

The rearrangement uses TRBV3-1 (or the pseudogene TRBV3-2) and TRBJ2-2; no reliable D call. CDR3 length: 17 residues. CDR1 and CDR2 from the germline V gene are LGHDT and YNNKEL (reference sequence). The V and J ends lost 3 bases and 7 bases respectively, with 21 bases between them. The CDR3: CASSHYYPISSGGELFF. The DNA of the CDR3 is TGTGCCAGCAGCCACTACTATCCTATCTCTTCGGGCGGGGAGCTGTTTTTT.

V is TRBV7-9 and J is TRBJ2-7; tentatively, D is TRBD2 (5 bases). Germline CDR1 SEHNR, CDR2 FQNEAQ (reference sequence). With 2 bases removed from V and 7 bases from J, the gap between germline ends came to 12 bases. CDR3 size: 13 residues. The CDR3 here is CASSLRPPGEQYF. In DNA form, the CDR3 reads TGTGCCAGCAGCTTACGACCCCCGGGGGAGCAGTACTTC. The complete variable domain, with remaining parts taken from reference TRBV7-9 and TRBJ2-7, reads DTGVSQNPRHKITKRGQNVTFRCDPISEHNRLYWYRQTLGQGPEFLTYFQNEAQLEKSRLLSDRFSAERPKGSFSTLEIQRTEQGDSAMYLCASSLRPPGEQYFGPGTRLTVT.

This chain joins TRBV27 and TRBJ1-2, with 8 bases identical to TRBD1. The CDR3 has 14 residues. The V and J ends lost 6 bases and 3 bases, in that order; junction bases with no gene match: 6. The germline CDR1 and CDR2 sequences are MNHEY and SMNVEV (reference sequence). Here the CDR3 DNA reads TGTGCCAGCAGGCCTAGACAGGGGCACTATGGCTACACCTTC. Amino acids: CASRPRQGHYGYTF.

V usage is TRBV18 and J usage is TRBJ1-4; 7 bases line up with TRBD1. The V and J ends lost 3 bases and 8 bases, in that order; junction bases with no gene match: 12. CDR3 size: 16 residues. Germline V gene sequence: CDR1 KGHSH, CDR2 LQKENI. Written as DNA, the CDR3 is TGTGCCAGCTCACCCGGGTCCGGGACAGAGTCAGAAAAACTGTTTTTT. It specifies CASSPGSGTESEKLFF.

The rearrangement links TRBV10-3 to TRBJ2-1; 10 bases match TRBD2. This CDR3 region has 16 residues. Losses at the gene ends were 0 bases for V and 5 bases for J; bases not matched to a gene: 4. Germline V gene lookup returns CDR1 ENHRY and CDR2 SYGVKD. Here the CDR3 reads CAISESSTSGNNEQFF. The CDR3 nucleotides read TGTGCCATCAGTGAGTCGAGTACTAGCGGGAACAATGAGCAGTTCTTC.

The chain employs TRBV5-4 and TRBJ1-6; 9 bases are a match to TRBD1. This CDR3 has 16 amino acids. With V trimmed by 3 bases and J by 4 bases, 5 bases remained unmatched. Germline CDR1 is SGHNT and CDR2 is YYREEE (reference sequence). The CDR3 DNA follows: TGTGCCAGCAGCTCCGGACAGGGGACGTATAATTCACCCCTCCACTTT. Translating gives CASSSGQGTYNSPLHF. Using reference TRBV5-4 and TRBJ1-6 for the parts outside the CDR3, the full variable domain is ETGVTQSPTHLIKTRGQQVTLRCSSQSGHNTVSWYQQALGQGPQFIFQYYREEENGRGNFPPRFSGLQFPNYSSELNVNALELDDSALYLCASSSGQGTYNSPLHFGNGTRLTVT.

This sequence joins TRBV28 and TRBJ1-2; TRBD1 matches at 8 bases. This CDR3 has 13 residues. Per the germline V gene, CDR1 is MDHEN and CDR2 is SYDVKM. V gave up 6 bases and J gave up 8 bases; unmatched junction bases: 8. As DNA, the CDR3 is TGTGCCAGCAGGGTCAGGGGGCGCCTCGGCTACACCTTC. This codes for CASRVRGRLGYTF.

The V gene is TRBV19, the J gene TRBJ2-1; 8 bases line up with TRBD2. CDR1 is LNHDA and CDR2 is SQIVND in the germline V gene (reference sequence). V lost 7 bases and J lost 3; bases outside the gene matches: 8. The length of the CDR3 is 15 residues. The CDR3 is CASNAGTSNYNEQFF. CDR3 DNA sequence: TGTGCCAGTAACGCCGGGACTAGTAACTACAATGAGCAGTTCTTC.

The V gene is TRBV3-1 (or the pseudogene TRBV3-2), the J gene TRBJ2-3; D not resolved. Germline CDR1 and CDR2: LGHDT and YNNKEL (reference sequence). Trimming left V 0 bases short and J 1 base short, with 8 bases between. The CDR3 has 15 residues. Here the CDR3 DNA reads TGTGCCAGCAGCCAAGACCCCACTCGCACAGATACGCAGTATTTT. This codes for CASSQDPTRTDTQYF.

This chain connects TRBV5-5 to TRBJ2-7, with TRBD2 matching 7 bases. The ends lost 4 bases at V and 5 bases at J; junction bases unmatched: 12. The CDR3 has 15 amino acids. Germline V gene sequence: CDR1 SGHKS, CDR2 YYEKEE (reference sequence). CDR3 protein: CASSILADLTHEQYF. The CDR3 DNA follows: TGTGCCAGCAGCATTCTAGCGGACCTAACCCACGAGCAGTACTTC.

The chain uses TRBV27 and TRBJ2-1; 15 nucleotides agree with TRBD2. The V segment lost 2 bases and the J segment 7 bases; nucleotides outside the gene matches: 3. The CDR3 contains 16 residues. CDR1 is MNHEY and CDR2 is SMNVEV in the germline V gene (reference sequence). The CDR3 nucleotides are TGTGCCAGCAGTTTAGGACTAGCGGGAGGGCCGAATGAGCAGTTCTTC. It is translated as CASSLGLAGGPNEQFF.

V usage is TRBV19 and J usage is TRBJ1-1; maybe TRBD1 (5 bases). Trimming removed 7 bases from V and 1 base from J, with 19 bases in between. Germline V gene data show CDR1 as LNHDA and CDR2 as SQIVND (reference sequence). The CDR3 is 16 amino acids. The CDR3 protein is CASTTGGGRRNTEAFF. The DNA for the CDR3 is TGTGCCAGTACCACCGGGGGAGGGCGGAGGAACACTGAAGCTTTCTTT.

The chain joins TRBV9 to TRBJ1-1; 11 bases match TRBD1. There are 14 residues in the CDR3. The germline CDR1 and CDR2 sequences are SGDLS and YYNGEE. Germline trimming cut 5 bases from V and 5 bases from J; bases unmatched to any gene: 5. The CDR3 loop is CASRGQGAFTEAFF. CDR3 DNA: TGTGCCAGCAGAGGACAGGGGGCTTTTACTGAAGCTTTCTTT.

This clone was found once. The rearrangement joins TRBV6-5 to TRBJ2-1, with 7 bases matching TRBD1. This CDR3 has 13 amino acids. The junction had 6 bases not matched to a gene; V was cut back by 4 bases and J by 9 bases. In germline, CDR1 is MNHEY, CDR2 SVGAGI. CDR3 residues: CASSLTGIGEQFF. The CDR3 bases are TGTGCCAGCAGTTTGACAGGGATTGGTGAGCAGTTCTTC.

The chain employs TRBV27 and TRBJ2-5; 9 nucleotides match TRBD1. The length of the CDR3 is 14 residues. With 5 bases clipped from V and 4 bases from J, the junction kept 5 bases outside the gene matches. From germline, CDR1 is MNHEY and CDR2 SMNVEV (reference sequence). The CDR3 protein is CASSGTGYPETQYF. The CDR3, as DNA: TGTGCCAGCAGTGGGACAGGGTATCCAGAGACCCAGTACTTC.

Here the CDR3 DNA reads TGCAGTGCTAGTAAACTAGCGGTTTACAATGAGCAGTTCTTC. Its translation: CSASKLAVYNEQFF. The chain carries TRBV20-1 and TRBJ2-1; 8 nucleotides match TRBD2. This CDR3 is 14 amino acids long. Germline CDR1 reads DFQATT; CDR2 reads SNEGSKA (reference sequence). Trimming took 3 bases from V and 4 from J; bases not matched to a gene: 5.

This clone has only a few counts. The CDR3 sequence is CASSQGPGLAGGETQYF. The CDR3 nucleotides read TGTGCCAGCAGCCAAGGACCGGGACTAGCGGGAGGAGAGACCCAGTACTTC. V usage is TRBV4-2 and J usage is TRBJ2-5; 15 positions agree with TRBD2. Trimming cost V 1 base and J 4 bases; bases outside gene matches: 4. This CDR3 is built from 17 residues. The germline gives CDR1 LGHNA, CDR2 YNFKEQ.

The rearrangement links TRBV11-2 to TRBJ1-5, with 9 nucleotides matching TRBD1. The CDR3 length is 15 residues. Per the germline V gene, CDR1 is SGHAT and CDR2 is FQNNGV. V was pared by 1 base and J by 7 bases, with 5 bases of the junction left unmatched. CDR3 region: CASSLVDRGYQPQHF. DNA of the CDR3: TGTGCCAGCAGCTTAGTGGACAGGGGATACCAGCCCCAGCATTTT. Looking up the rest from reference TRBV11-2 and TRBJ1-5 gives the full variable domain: EAGVAQSPRYKIIEKRQSVAFWCNPISGHATLYWYQQILGQGPKLLIQFQNNGVVDDSQLPKDRFSAERLKGVDSTLKIQPAKLEDSAVYLCASSLVDRGYQPQHFGDGTRLSIL.

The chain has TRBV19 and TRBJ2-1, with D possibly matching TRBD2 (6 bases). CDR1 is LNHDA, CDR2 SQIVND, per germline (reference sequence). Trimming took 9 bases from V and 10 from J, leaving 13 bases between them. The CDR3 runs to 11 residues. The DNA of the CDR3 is TGTGCCAGCCGGAGGGCCGGGGAGCAGTTCTTC. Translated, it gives CASRRAGEQFF.

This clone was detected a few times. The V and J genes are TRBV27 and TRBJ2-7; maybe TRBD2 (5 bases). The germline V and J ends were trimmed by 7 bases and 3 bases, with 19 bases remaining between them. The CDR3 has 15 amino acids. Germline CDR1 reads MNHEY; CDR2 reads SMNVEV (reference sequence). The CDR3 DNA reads TGTGCCAGCAAGGGAGAGGGAGTAATTGGCTACGAGCAGTACTTC. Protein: CASKGEGVIGYEQYF.

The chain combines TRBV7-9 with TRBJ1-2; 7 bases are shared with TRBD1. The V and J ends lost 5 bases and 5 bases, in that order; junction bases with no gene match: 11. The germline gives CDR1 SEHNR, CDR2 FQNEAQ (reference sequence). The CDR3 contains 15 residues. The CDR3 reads CASSQGQEGIYGYTF. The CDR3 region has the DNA TGTGCCAGCAGCCAAGGACAGGAGGGAATTTATGGCTACACCTTC.

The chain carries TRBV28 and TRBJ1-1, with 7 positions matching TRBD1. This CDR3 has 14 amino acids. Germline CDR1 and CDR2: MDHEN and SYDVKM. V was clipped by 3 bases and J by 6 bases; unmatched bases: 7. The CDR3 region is CASSFSDRAAEAFF. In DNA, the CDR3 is TGTGCCAGCAGTTTCTCTGACAGGGCGGCTGAAGCTTTCTTT.

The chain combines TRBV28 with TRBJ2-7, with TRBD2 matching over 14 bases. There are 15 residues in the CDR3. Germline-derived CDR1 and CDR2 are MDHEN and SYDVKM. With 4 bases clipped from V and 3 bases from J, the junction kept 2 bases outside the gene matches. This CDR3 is CASSSGLAGGYEQYF. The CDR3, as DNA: TGTGCCAGCAGTTCCGGACTAGCGGGAGGCTACGAGCAGTACTTC.

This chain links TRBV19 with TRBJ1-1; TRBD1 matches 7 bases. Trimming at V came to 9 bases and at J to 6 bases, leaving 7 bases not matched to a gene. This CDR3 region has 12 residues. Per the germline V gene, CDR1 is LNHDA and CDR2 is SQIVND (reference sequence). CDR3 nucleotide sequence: TGTGCCAGCCGGGACAGCGCTTCTGAAGCTTTCTTT. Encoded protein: CASRDSASEAFF.

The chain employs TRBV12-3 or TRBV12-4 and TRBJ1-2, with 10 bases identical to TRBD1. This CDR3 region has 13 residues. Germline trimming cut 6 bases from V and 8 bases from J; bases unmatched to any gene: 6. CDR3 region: CASRRQGAWGYTF. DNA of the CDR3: TGTGCCAGCAGAAGACAGGGGGCCTGGGGCTACACCTTC.

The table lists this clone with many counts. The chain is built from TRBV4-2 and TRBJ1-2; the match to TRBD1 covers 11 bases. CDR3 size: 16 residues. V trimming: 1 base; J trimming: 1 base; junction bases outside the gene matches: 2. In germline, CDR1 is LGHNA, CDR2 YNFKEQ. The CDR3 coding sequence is TGTGCCAGCAGCCAAGCCGGGACAGGGGGTAACTATGGCTACACCTTC. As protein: CASSQAGTGGNYGYTF.

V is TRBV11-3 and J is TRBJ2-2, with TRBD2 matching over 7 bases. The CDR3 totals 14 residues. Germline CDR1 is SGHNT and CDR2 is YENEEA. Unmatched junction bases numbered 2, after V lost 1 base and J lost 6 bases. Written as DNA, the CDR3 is TGTGCCAGCAGCTTAGGCGGGAGCGCCGGGGAGCTGTTTTTT. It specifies CASSLGGSAGELFF.

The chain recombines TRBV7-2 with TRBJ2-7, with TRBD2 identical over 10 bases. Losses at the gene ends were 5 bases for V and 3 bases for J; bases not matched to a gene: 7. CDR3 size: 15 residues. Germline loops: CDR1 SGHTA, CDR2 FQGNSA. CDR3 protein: CASSVELAGHYEQYF. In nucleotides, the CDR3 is TGTGCCAGCAGCGTCGAACTAGCGGGGCACTACGAGCAGTACTTC.